These 10 T cell receptor beta chains were sequenced from one sample in a study of identical twins. TCRdb reanalysed the 5' RACE reads using MiXCR and keeps one entry per CDR3 protein. Of 650,000 to 750,000 distinct CDR3 sequences in the sample, 21% were seen once. The same sample was also used in a study of T cells expressing NK-cell markers.

Material: PBMCs. The receptor source for this set is a woman in her late teens or twenties in good health.

The table lists this clonotype with many counts. V usage is TRBV2 and J usage is TRBJ1-4; 8 bases agree with TRBD1. Germline loops: CDR1 SNHLY, CDR2 FYNNEI. This CDR3 region has 13 residues. The trim removed 6 bases at V and 5 bases at J, leaving 2 bases unmatched. The CDR3 loop is CASRDRVNEKLFF. CDR3 coding DNA: TGTGCCAGCAGGGACAGGGTAAATGAAAAACTGTTTTTT.

The V gene is TRBV7-8, the J gene TRBJ2-5; tentative D call: TRBD1 (6 bases). CDR1 is SGHVS, CDR2 FQNEAQ, per germline. This CDR3 spans 14 amino acids. The V end was cut by 2 bases, the J end by 5 bases, with 12 bases between. In nucleotides, the CDR3 is TGTGCCAGCAGCTTAAGGGGGTGGGTGGAGACCCAGTACTTC. Protein product: CASSLRGWVETQYF.

V usage is TRBV3-1 and J usage is TRBJ2-7, with 8 bases that match TRBD2. The CDR3 loop spans 14 amino acids. The V gene end was trimmed by 4 bases and the J gene end by 4 bases; junction bases not matched to a gene: 6. Germline V lookup: CDR1 LGHDT, CDR2 YNNKEL (reference sequence). The CDR3 region is CASSPAGVTYEQYF. The DNA for the CDR3 is TGTGCCAGCAGCCCAGCGGGAGTAACGTACGAGCAGTACTTC.

The table lists this clonotype with a count of one. The J gene is TRBJ2-2, the V gene TRBV12-3 or TRBV12-4; 7 bases map to TRBD2. V dropped 6 bases and J dropped 3; count of bases not matched to a gene: 10. CDR3 length: 16 residues. The DNA of the CDR3 is TGTGCCAGCAGCCCTGGACGGGGAGGGTACACCGGGGAGCTGTTTTTT. Residues: CASSPGRGGYTGELFF.

This clonotype was observed at least ten times. The CDR3 spells CASSFSGTGLYEQYF. Written as DNA, the CDR3 is TGCGCCAGCAGCTTTTCCGGGACAGGGCTCTACGAGCAGTACTTC. The V and J genes are TRBV5-1 and TRBJ2-7, with 9 bases fitting TRBD1. The V and J ends lost 2 bases and 3 bases, in that order; junction bases with no gene match: 6. The CDR3 is 15 residues long. Germline V gene sequence: CDR1 SGHRS, CDR2 YFSETQ.

The CDR3 nucleotides are TGCAGTGCTCCTAGCTCTGGGGAGACCCAGTACTTC. Its protein is CSAPSSGETQYF. The chain is built from TRBV20-1 and TRBJ2-5, with a possible D match to TRBD2 (5 bases). The CDR3 is 12 residues long. The germline V gene encodes CDR1 DFQATT and CDR2 SNEGSKA (reference sequence). Trimming removed 5 bases at V and 5 bases at J, with 12 bases between.

This clonotype was observed a handful of times. The rearrangement links TRBV5-1 to TRBJ1-6; D possibly corresponds to TRBD1 (5 bases). Germline V lookup: CDR1 SGHRS, CDR2 YFSETQ. With 1 base removed from V and 10 bases from J, the gap between germline ends came to 15 bases. CDR3 size: 15 residues. The CDR3 bases are TGCGCCAGCAGCTTGACGGGGCCGGGTGGCTCACCCCTCCACTTT. This translates into CASSLTGPGGSPLHF. Drawing the rest from reference TRBV5-1 and TRBJ1-6, the complete variable domain is KAGVTQTPRYLIKTRGQQVTLSCSPISGHRSVSWYQQTPGQGLQFLFEYFSETQRNKGNFPGRFSGRQFSNSRSEMNVSTLELGDSALYLCASSLTGPGGSPLHFGNGTRLTVT.

The sample holds many counts of this clonotype. The CDR3 sequence is CSASPGQGYNEQFF. The CDR3 DNA is TGCAGTGCTTCACCGGGACAGGGGTACAATGAGCAGTTCTTC. This chain links TRBV20-1 with TRBJ2-1; 10 positions agree with TRBD1. There are 14 residues in the CDR3. V shed 5 bases and J 4 bases; nucleotides not matched to a gene: 5. The germline CDR1 and CDR2 sequences are DFQATT and SNEGSKA (reference sequence).

In regard to this clonotype: At one end the junction does not follow the germline gene, possibly because of a read error. V usage is TRBV3-1 and J usage is TRBJ1-2; TRBD1 agrees at 10 bases. Germline lookup yields CDR1 LGHDT and CDR2 YNNKEL (reference sequence). CDR3 length equals 15 residues. CDR3 sequence (DNA): TGTGCCACCAGCCAAGCCGACAGGGGGCTCGCTGGCTACACCTTC. It encodes CATSQADRGLAGYTF.

The V call is TRBV19, the J call TRBJ2-7, with D unclear. This CDR3 is built from 14 residues. The V gene lost 7 bases and the J gene lost 1 base, with 14 bases spanning the gap. Per germline, CDR1 LNHDA and CDR2 SQIVND (reference sequence). The chain's CDR3 is CASKRFGDSYEQYF. DNA for the CDR3: TGTGCCAGTAAACGGTTTGGCGATTCCTACGAGCAGTACTTC.